Listed below are T cell receptor beta chains from one sample, sequenced in a study of vaccination and CD4 T cells after COVID-19. These receptors are not linked to any known antigen. MiXCR, run by TCRdb on the PCR reads, gives a single entry per CDR3 protein. The sample includes around 9,300 distinct CDR3 sequences, around 18% of them seen just once. This specimen was CD4+ T cells from blood, cultured in vitro, taken after SARS-CoV-2 vaccination. These receptors came from a human donor who had recovered from COVID-19. CDR3s include the opening cysteine and the closing phenylalanine or tryptophan. Each record gives: V gene, clone size, CDR3 length, J gene, D gene, CDR3 DNA, CDR3 protein. The D gene is left open where the match is weak. Clone size is given for some rows only: seen once, a few or many times, or a class if the clone is expanded.

>TRBV12-2|NA|17|TRBJ2-2|NA
TGTGCAAGTCGCTTACGGCCGGGACAGGGGTCCACCGGGGAGCTGTTTTTT
CASRLRPGQGSTGELFF
>TRBV19|NA|15|TRBJ1-5|NA
TGTGCCAGTAGTATAGACAGGGCCGGCAATCAGCCCCAGCATTTT
CASSIDRAGNQPQHF
>TRBV7-9|medium-sized|14|TRBJ1-2|NA
TGTGCCAGCAGCTCAGGGTACCCTAACTATGGCTACACCTTC
CASSSGYPNYGYTF
>TRBV20-1|medium-sized|14|TRBJ1-5|NA
TGCAGTGCTAGAGGGGGCTATAGCAATCAGCCCCAGCATTTT
CSARGGYSNQPQHF
>TRBV29-1|NA|13|TRBJ1-1|NA
TGCAGCGTGTCGGGGGGCGGAAATACTGAAGCTTTCTTT
CSVSGGGNTEAFF
>TRBV20-1|few|13|TRBJ2-7|NA
TGCAGTGCCGGGACTTCTTACTCCTACGAGCAGTACTTC
CSAGTSYSYEQYF
>TRBV12-3/TRBV12-4|NA|13|TRBJ1-6|NA
TGTGCCAGCGGGAGGGGGGGGTATTCACCCCTCCACTTT
CASGRGGYSPLHF
>TRBV27|NA|14|TRBJ2-2|NA
TGTGCCAGCAAAGTGGGGCGGAACACCGGGGAGCTGTTTTTT
CASKVGRNTGELFF
>TRBV6-2/TRBV6-3|few|17|TRBJ2-3|NA
TGTGCCAGCAGTTACCGATTGGGGGCAGTAAGCACAGATACGCAGTATTTT
CASSYRLGAVSTDTQYF
>TRBV5-1|few|12|TRBJ2-7|NA
TGCGCCAGCAGCTTGGAAGGGGCCGAGCAGTACTTC
CASSLEGAEQYF
>TRBV24-1|NA|13|TRBJ1-1|NA
TGTGCCACCAGTGATCCCGAGGGGGGCAATGCTTTCTTT
CATSDPEGGNAFF
>TRBV6-5|NA|19|TRBJ2-7|TRBD1
TGTGCCAGCAGTTACTTACCGCCGACGAGGGGGCGATTTATCTACGAGCAGTACTTC
CASSYLPPTRGRFIYEQYF
>TRBV7-2|medium-sized|12|TRBJ2-5|NA
TGTGCCAGCAGCTTAGGAAGGCAGACCCAGTACTTC
CASSLGRQTQYF
>TRBV20-1|medium-sized|15|TRBJ2-4|NA
TGCAGTGCTAGACGACGGACAGTAGCCAAAAACATTCAGTACTTC
CSARRRTVAKNIQYF
>TRBV7-2|medium-sized|14|TRBJ2-5|NA
TGTGCCAGCAGCCCGCAGGGACTGGCAGAGACCCAGTACTTC
CASSPQGLAETQYF
>TRBV2|NA|16|TRBJ2-7|TRBD2
TGTGCCAGCAGAAGGGGGACTAGCGGGAGCTCCTACGAGCAGTACTTC
CASRRGTSGSSYEQYF
>TRBV24-1|medium-sized|14|TRBJ1-5|NA
TGTGCCACCAGTGACGACGATAGCAATCAGCCCCAGCATTTT
CATSDDDSNQPQHF
>TRBV29-1|NA|12|TRBJ2-5|TRBD2
TGCAGCGCCCGGGGGGGGCGAGAGACCCAGTACTTC
CSARGGRETQYF
>TRBV6-2/TRBV6-3|NA|16|TRBJ1-5|TRBD1
TGTGCCAGCAATTCCCCCGGGACAGGGGTCAATCAGCCCCAGCATTTT
CASNSPGTGVNQPQHF
>TRBV28|NA|14|TRBJ1-2|TRBD1
TGTGCCAGCAGTTCAGGACAGGGCGACTATGGCTACACCTTC
CASSSGQGDYGYTF
>TRBV4-3|NA|16|TRBJ2-2|NA
TGCGCCAGCAGCCAAGAGTCTGTCTTCGACACCGGGGAGCTGTTTTTT
CASSQESVFDTGELFF
>TRBV25-1|NA|13|TRBJ2-7|NA
TGTGCCAGACCAGAGCGGCCAGGCTACGAGCAGTACTTC
CARPERPGYEQYF
>TRBV5-1|few|16|TRBJ2-3|TRBD1
TGCGCCAGCAGCCCTCCGGGGGACAGGGCCCAGTATACGCAGTATTTT
CASSPPGDRAQYTQYF
>TRBV7-2|NA|16|TRBJ2-1|NA
TGTGCCAGCAGCTGGGGAGACAGATTATACTACAATGAGCAGTTCTTC
CASSWGDRLYYNEQFF
>TRBV30|NA|13|TRBJ1-2|NA
TGTGCCTGGATCCACATGGGGAACTATGGCTACACCTTC
CAWIHMGNYGYTF
>TRBV5-6|few|13|TRBJ1-2|NA
TGTGCCAGCAGCTTCAGGCAGGGGTATGGCTACACCTTC
CASSFRQGYGYTF
>TRBV7-3|few|13|TRBJ2-6|NA
TGTGCCAGCTCACGGGGGGGGGCCAACGTCCTGACTTTC
CASSRGGANVLTF
>TRBV20-1|NA|15|TRBJ1-3|NA
TGCAGTGTCCGGGACCCATTCCTCTCTGGAAACACCATATATTTT
CSVRDPFLSGNTIYF